A single sample gave rise to the 8 T cell receptor beta chains below, sequenced in a study of yellow fever vaccine responses in identical twins (dated by TCRdb to the late 2010s). The library was built by means of RT-PCR. The run used an Illumina HiSeq 2500. TCRdb ran its own pipeline on the public reads, namely fastp trimming at Q25 and MiXCR clone calling, and kept in-frame beta chains. Each CDR3 protein appears once, grouped with its most common genes and DNA. This sample has about 18,000 distinct CDR3 sequences in its table, and less than 70% of those were observed once. The ten most abundant clones make up about 7.7% of the sample. Sequencing used T cells from blood (PBMCs), unsorted or a sorted subset (not recorded which), obtained before or after yellow fever vaccination (not recorded which). These receptors all stem from a woman aged 18-29 years who received the yellow fever vaccine. Donor details come from another sample of the same person, matched by shared clones.

The chain recombines TRBV24-1 with TRBJ1-1; no clear D gene. The V and J ends lost 4 bases and 3 bases respectively, with 8 bases between them. Germline assignment: CDR1 KGHDR and CDR2 SFDVKD. This CDR3 is built from 13 residues. The CDR3 DNA follows: TGTGCCACCAGTGACCGCAGTTACACTGAAGCTTTCTTT. Translation gives CATSDRSYTEAFF.

This clonotype was found once. V and J are TRBV20-1 and TRBJ1-1; no firm D call. Germline CDR1 is DFQATT and CDR2 is SNEGSKA (reference sequence). The germline V and J ends were trimmed by 3 bases and 3 bases, with 14 bases remaining between them. The CDR3 covers 14 residues. CDR3 nucleotide sequence: TGCAGTGCTAGTTTCCCTTTCAGAGACACTGAAGCTTTCTTT. It is translated as CSASFPFRDTEAFF.

The chain has TRBV6-1 and TRBJ2-2; 10 bases match TRBD1. Per the germline V gene, CDR1 is MNHNS and CDR2 is SASEGT. This CDR3 comprises 16 residues. V shed 5 bases, J shed 3 bases, and the junction held 6 bases outside the gene matches. CDR3 loop: CASSPPGQGYTGELFF. CDR3 DNA: TGTGCCAGCAGTCCTCCGGGACAGGGGTACACCGGGGAGCTGTTTTTT.

The V call is TRBV4-3, the J call TRBJ1-5, with D possibly matching TRBD1 (6 bases). Trimming left V 1 base short and J 3 bases short, with 13 bases between. Germline-derived CDR1 and CDR2 are LGHNA and YSLEER. This CDR3 region has 16 residues. The CDR3 coding sequence is TGCGCCAGCAGCCAAGCCACGGGGGCGGACAATCAGCCCCAGCATTTT. Protein product: CASSQATGADNQPQHF.

This clonotype was counted only a few times. The chain recombines TRBV29-1 with TRBJ2-1; TRBD1 or TRBD2 may be the D gene (6 bases each). The CDR3 is made up of 12 amino acids. V dropped 4 bases and J dropped 9 bases, with 13 bases sitting between them. Germline V gene data show CDR1 as SQVTM and CDR2 as ANQGSEA. The CDR3 reads CSVVFWGAEQFF. The CDR3 DNA sequence: TGCAGCGTTGTCTTTTGGGGGGCTGAGCAGTTCTTC.

The chain carries TRBV11-3 and TRBJ2-2; D tentatively reads TRBD1 or TRBD2 (5 bases each). Germline V gene data show CDR1 as SGHNT and CDR2 as YENEEA. The germline V and J ends were trimmed by 0 bases and 1 base, with 12 bases remaining between them. The CDR3 loop spans 17 amino acids. The CDR3 is CASSLDGTGRNTGELFF. As DNA, the CDR3 is TGTGCCAGCAGCTTAGATGGGACCGGACGGAACACCGGGGAGCTGTTTTTT.

This clonotype was seen once. This sequence joins TRBV20-1 and TRBJ2-3; possibly TRBD1 for D (5 bases). The CDR3 contains 12 residues. Trimming pared 3 bases from V and 6 bases from J, leaving 10 bases between. Germline values: CDR1 DFQATT, CDR2 SNEGSKA (reference sequence). The CDR3 nucleotides are TGCAGTGCTAGTATGTGGGGCGATACGCAGTATTTT. It translates to CSASMWGDTQYF.

This clonotype was detected only a few times. The gene calls are TRBV29-1 and TRBJ1-1; D might be TRBD1 (6 bases). The germline V gene encodes CDR1 SQVTM and CDR2 ANQGSEA. The length of the CDR3 is 12 residues. V lost 6 bases, J lost 1 base, and 9 bases lay in between. The CDR3 DNA is TGCAGCGTCGGGACACCGAACACTGAAGCTTTCTTT. Translating gives CSVGTPNTEAFF.